A single sample gave rise to the 29 T cell receptor beta chains below, sequenced in a study of shared T cell receptors in the human thymus. The data were produced by immunoSEQ multiplex PCR, yet TCRdb's version contains in-frame clones alone and is incomplete. The sample gives hundreds of thousands of clones, 85% to 90% of which show up once; about 0.01% is in the top ten. These data also formed part of another study, on human thymus T cells.

Material for sequencing was thymocytes. The receptor source for this set is a boy younger than two with a congenital heart defect.

The rearrangement links TRBV30 to TRBJ2-7; TRBD1 aligns across 9 bases. In germline, CDR1 is GTSNPN, CDR2 SVGIG (reference sequence). The CDR3 extends over 13 amino acids. V lost 3 bases to trimming and J lost 1 base; unmatched junction nucleotides: 1. The CDR3 bases are TGTGCCTGGAGAGGACAGGGGTCCTACGAGCAGTACTTC. Its translation is CAWRGQGSYEQYF.

This clone was found once. The rearrangement uses TRBV9 and TRBJ2-1; a weak D match, TRBD2 (6 bases). V gave up 4 bases and J gave up 5 bases, with 13 bases separating them. Germline V CDR1 and CDR2: SGDLS, YYNGEE. The CDR3 consists of 14 residues. CDR3 loop: CASSTGTGNNEQFF. As DNA, the CDR3 is TGTGCCAGCAGCACCGGGACTGGAAACAATGAGCAGTTCTTC.

The V call is TRBV6-5, the J call TRBJ2-5, with 7 nucleotides matching TRBD1. J lost 4 bases, V lost 6 bases, and 5 bases had no gene match. The germline CDR1 and CDR2 sequences are MNHEY and SVGAGI. The CDR3 is made up of 13 amino acids. Here the CDR3 reads CASSRDRLETQYF. As DNA, the CDR3 is TGTGCCAGCAGCCGGGACAGACTAGAGACCCAGTACTTC.

The rearrangement joins TRBV11-2 to TRBJ1-1; D gene ambiguous. The CDR3 totals 15 residues. The V and J ends lost 0 bases and 7 bases respectively, with 15 bases between them. CDR1 is SGHAT and CDR2 is FQNNGV in the germline V gene. CDR3 sequence: CASSLDPRTLSEAFF. CDR3 sequence (DNA): TGTGCCAGCAGCTTAGATCCCCGGACTCTCAGTGAAGCTTTCTTT. Drawing the rest from reference TRBV11-2 and TRBJ1-1, the complete variable domain is EAGVAQSPRYKIIEKRQSVAFWCNPISGHATLYWYQQILGQGPKLLIQFQNNGVVDDSQLPKDRFSAERLKGVDSTLKIQPAKLEDSAVYLCASSLDPRTLSEAFFGQGTRLTVV.

The chain carries TRBV18 and TRBJ2-5; TRBD1 might be the D (5 bases). Trimming cost V 2 bases and J 3 bases, with 10 bases left between them. This CDR3 is 14 amino acids long. Germline V gives CDR1 KGHSH, CDR2 LQKENI. CDR3 coding DNA: TGTGCCAGCTCACCAGGGCAGGGTAAAGAGACCCAGTACTTC. It is translated as CASSPGQGKETQYF. The full variable domain, in which reference TRBV18 and TRBJ2-5 provide the parts outside the CDR3, is NAGVMQNPRHLVRRRGQEARLRCSPMKGHSHVYWYRQLPEEGLKFMVYLQKENIIDESGMPKERFSAEFPKEGPSILRIQQVVRGDSAAYFCASSPGQGKETQYFGPGTRLLVL.

The chain is built from TRBV18 and TRBJ2-5; 11 bases align to TRBD2. Trimming removed 3 bases from V and 4 bases from J; junction bases left unmatched: 7. The germline CDR1 and CDR2 sequences are KGHSH and LQKENI. CDR3 size: 16 residues. The CDR3 sequence: CASSPPTSGSIETQYF. In nucleotides, the CDR3 is TGTGCCAGCTCACCCCCCACTAGCGGGAGTATAGAGACCCAGTACTTC.

In nucleotides, the CDR3 is TGTGCCAGCAGTTTAACTAGCCTAGCGGGTTTGATGGAGACCCAGTACTTC. Its protein is CASSLTSLAGLMETQYF. This chain links TRBV28 with TRBJ2-5; 8 positions match TRBD2. This CDR3 is 17 amino acids long. Germline CDR1 reads MDHEN; CDR2 reads SYDVKM. V lost 2 bases, J lost 5 bases, and 13 bases stayed unmatched.

The rearrangement uses TRBV5-6 and TRBJ2-1; D might be TRBD2 (6 bases). The CDR3 has 17 amino acids. V lost 0 bases to trimming and J lost 0 bases, with 13 bases between them. Germline lookup yields CDR1 SGHDT and CDR2 YYEEEE. The chain's CDR3 is CASSLGRDWSSYNEQFF. DNA for the CDR3: TGTGCCAGCAGCTTGGGAAGGGACTGGAGCTCCTACAATGAGCAGTTCTTC.

J is TRBJ2-3 and V is TRBV5-4; 10 positions agree with TRBD1. The CDR3 extends over 19 amino acids. The V and J ends lost 3 bases and 4 bases, in that order; junction bases with no gene match: 17. Per germline, CDR1 SGHNT and CDR2 YYREEE (reference sequence). CDR3 loop: CASSSTNNRDRGGPDTQYF. CDR3 nucleotides: TGTGCCAGCAGCTCCACAAATAACAGGGACAGGGGTGGCCCAGATACGCAGTATTTT.

The genes are TRBV11-2 and TRBJ2-1, with TRBD2 matching 8 bases. CDR3 length: 19 amino acids. Germline assignment: CDR1 SGHAT and CDR2 FQNNGV. V dropped 2 bases and J dropped 9; count of bases not matched to a gene: 21. The DNA for the CDR3 is TGTGCCAGCAGCTTAAGAAGGATTCGGGGGACTAGATTCTTCATTGAGCAGTTCTTC. It is translated as CASSLRRIRGTRFFIEQFF. Full variable domain (remainder filled in from reference TRBV11-2 and TRBJ2-1): EAGVAQSPRYKIIEKRQSVAFWCNPISGHATLYWYQQILGQGPKLLIQFQNNGVVDDSQLPKDRFSAERLKGVDSTLKIQPAKLEDSAVYLCASSLRRIRGTRFFIEQFFGPGTRLTVL.

This chain joins TRBV4-1 and TRBJ1-4; 10 bases line up with TRBD1. The CDR3 covers 20 residues. Germline CDR1 and CDR2: MGHRA and YSYEKL. V shed 0 bases and J 7 bases; nucleotides not matched to a gene: 17. Here the CDR3 DNA reads TGCGCCAGCAGCCAAGACGACGACATGATTAAGGGACAGGGGCCTGAAAAACTGTTTTTT. This sequence encodes CASSQDDDMIKGQGPEKLFF.

The chain is built from TRBV14 and TRBJ2-1; TRBD1 agrees at 7 bases. The CDR3 contains 16 residues. The V gene end was trimmed by 6 bases and the J gene end by 0 bases; junction bases not matched to a gene: 8. The V gene's germline CDR1 is SGHDN and CDR2 FVKESK. In DNA, the CDR3 is TGTGCCAGCAGAGGGACAGCTCAACTCTCCTACAATGAGCAGTTCTTC. This sequence encodes CASRGTAQLSYNEQFF.

The chain has TRBV11-2 and TRBJ1-3; maybe TRBD1 (6 bases). Germline V gene sequence: CDR1 SGHAT, CDR2 FQNNGV. The CDR3 covers 16 residues. The V end lost 5 bases, the J end lost 0 bases, and 14 bases lay between the germline ends. The CDR3 nucleotides are TGTGCCAGCAGCCTGAGCGACAGGCCCTCTGGAAACACCATATATTTT. As protein: CASSLSDRPSGNTIYF.

This sequence joins TRBV28 and TRBJ1-5, with a possible D match to TRBD1 (6 bases). CDR1 and CDR2 (germline): MDHEN, SYDVKM. This CDR3 comprises 16 residues. V was cut by 5 bases and J by 3 bases, with 17 bases left in between. The CDR3 loop is CASSPLLDSSNQPQHF. The CDR3 DNA reads TGTGCCAGCAGTCCCCTACTGGACAGCTCCAATCAGCCCCAGCATTTT.

The chain carries TRBV7-9 and TRBJ1-3; 7 bases map to TRBD1. Per germline, CDR1 SEHNR and CDR2 FQNEAQ (reference sequence). The CDR3 is 15 amino acids. The V gene end was trimmed by 3 bases and the J gene end by 0 bases; junction bases not matched to a gene: 2. The CDR3 reads CASSLRTGSGNTIYF. CDR3 DNA: TGTGCCAGCAGCTTGAGGACAGGCTCTGGAAACACCATATATTTT.

The rearrangement uses TRBV12-2 and TRBJ2-7; the table's D call TRBD2 went unverified against the DNA. TRBV12-2 is labeled a pseudogene. The CDR3 length is 12 residues. CDR3 nucleotide sequence: TGTGCAAGTCGCTTAGTTTCGGCGGGCCAGTACTTC. Translation: CASRLVSAGQYF.

This sequence joins TRBV29-1 and TRBJ1-1; no clear D gene. The CDR3 length is 14 residues. Per the germline V gene, CDR1 is SQVTM and CDR2 is ANQGSEA. V dropped 3 bases and J dropped 3 bases, with 14 bases sitting between them. Written as DNA, the CDR3 is TGCAGCGTTGAGGCTTGGACTGACGACACTGAAGCTTTCTTT. It encodes CSVEAWTDDTEAFF.

The chain couples TRBV7-3 to TRBJ1-4, with a possible D match to TRBD1 (6 bases). V gave up 2 bases and J gave up 3 bases, with 10 bases separating them. CDR3 length equals 15 residues. Germline loops: CDR1 SGHTA, CDR2 FQGTGA. The CDR3 nucleotides read TGTGCCAGCAGCTTACACAGGGAAGCTAATGAAAAACTGTTTTTT. Translated, it gives CASSLHREANEKLFF. Combining the CDR3 with reference TRBV7-3 and TRBJ1-4 gives the whole variable domain GAGVSQTPSNKVTEKGKYVELRCDPISGHTALYWYRQSLGQGPEFLIYFQGTGAADDSGLPNDRFFAVRPEGSVSTLKIQRTERGDSAVYLCASSLHREANEKLFFGSGTQLSVL.

This clone was counted a single time. The chain joins TRBV27 to TRBJ2-7; TRBD1 matches 10 bases. CDR1 is MNHEY and CDR2 is SMNVEV in the germline V gene (reference sequence). With V trimmed by 6 bases and J by 6 bases, 5 bases remained unmatched. The CDR3 sequence is 13 residues long. The CDR3 reads CASREGQGSEQYF. DNA for the CDR3: TGTGCCAGCAGAGAGGGACAGGGGTCCGAGCAGTACTTC.

The rearrangement links TRBV10-2 to TRBJ2-7; 8 positions match TRBD1. The J segment lost 2 bases and the V segment lost 7 bases, leaving 10 bases of the junction unmatched. CDR1 and CDR2 from the germline V gene are WSHSY and SAAADI. The CDR3 spans 15 residues. CDR3 region: CASTRTGRMAYEQYF. The CDR3 DNA is TGCGCCAGCACCCGGACAGGGAGGATGGCCTACGAGCAGTACTTC.

The DNA of the CDR3 is TGTGCCTGGAGTGTATCGGCCGGCGGGGATTACAATCAGCCCCAGCATTTT. Protein: CAWSVSAGGDYNQPQHF. V usage is TRBV30 and J usage is TRBJ1-5; D uncertain. V was trimmed by 0 bases and J by 3 bases, leaving 18 bases between them. Per the germline V gene, CDR1 is GTSNPN and CDR2 is SVGIG (reference sequence). The CDR3 has 17 residues.

This chain connects TRBV4-2 to TRBJ2-3, with 7 bases matching TRBD1. Trimming removed 3 bases from V and 5 bases from J; junction bases left unmatched: 5. The germline V gene has CDR1 LGHNA and CDR2 YNFKEQ. The CDR3 consists of 14 residues. CDR3 DNA sequence: TGTGCCAGCAGCCATCCCCAGGGGGAAGATACGCAGTATTTT. This sequence encodes CASSHPQGEDTQYF.

The chain couples TRBV29-1 to TRBJ2-3; no firm D call. Trimming removed 7 bases from V and 0 bases from J, with 14 bases in between. CDR1 and CDR2 (germline): SQVTM, ANQGSEA. This CDR3 contains 14 residues. The CDR3 nucleotides are TGCAGCGGGCTAGTCTTAGGAAGCACAGATACGCAGTATTTT. Translating gives CSGLVLGSTDTQYF.

This CDR3 reads CASSIPGGNNEQFF. The CDR3 coding sequence is TGTGCCAGTAGTATCCCCGGAGGGAACAATGAGCAGTTCTTC. The gene calls are TRBV19 and TRBJ2-1; maybe TRBD2 (6 bases). The length of the CDR3 is 14 residues. Germline V gene sequence: CDR1 LNHDA, CDR2 SQIVND (reference sequence). Trimming removed 3 bases at V and 5 bases at J, with 11 bases between.

This chain connects TRBV28 to TRBJ2-7; 12 bases are shared with TRBD2. After removal of 3 bases from V and 7 bases from J, the junction contained 22 bases not matched to a gene. CDR3 size: 20 residues. Germline loops: CDR1 MDHEN, CDR2 SYDVKM. CDR3 protein: CASSFPLPASGRGLLGEQYF. The DNA of the CDR3 is TGTGCCAGCAGTTTCCCGCTCCCTGCTAGCGGGAGGGGGCTCCTGGGTGAGCAGTACTTC.

The chain employs TRBV9 and TRBJ2-1; the match to TRBD2 covers 9 bases. V was pared by 3 bases and J by 5 bases, with 6 bases of the junction left unmatched. The CDR3 is 15 amino acids. The germline V gene encodes CDR1 SGDLS and CDR2 YYNGEE. As DNA, the CDR3 is TGTGCCAGCAGCGGACTAGCGGACCCACACAATGAGCAGTTCTTC. Translating gives CASSGLADPHNEQFF.

The rearrangement joins TRBV14 to TRBJ2-1, with 15 nucleotides matching TRBD2. The CDR3 consists of 15 residues. CDR1 is SGHDN, CDR2 FVKESK, per germline. With 4 bases clipped from V and 8 bases from J, the junction kept 3 bases outside the gene matches. The CDR3 nucleotides are TGTGCCAGCAGCCCTAGGACTAGCGGGAGGGATGAGCAGTTCTTC. Encoded protein: CASSPRTSGRDEQFF.

The chain is built from TRBV6-1 and TRBJ1-5, with D uncertain. Germline-derived CDR1 and CDR2 are MNHNS and SASEGT. Trimming cost V 0 bases and J 7 bases, with 16 bases left between them. This CDR3 region has 16 residues. The CDR3 sequence is CASSEAGERVGQPQHF. CDR3 in DNA: TGTGCCAGCAGTGAAGCTGGGGAGAGGGTCGGGCAGCCCCAGCATTTT.

The V and J genes are TRBV4-3 and TRBJ2-5; 8 bases agree with TRBD2. This CDR3 is built from 17 residues. V was clipped by 1 base and J by 3 bases; unmatched bases: 10. CDR1 is LGHNA and CDR2 is YSLEER in the germline V gene. This CDR3 reads CASSQGFGGSGKETQYF. For the CDR3, the DNA is TGCGCCAGCAGCCAAGGCTTCGGGGGTAGCGGGAAAGAGACCCAGTACTTC.